The TCR beta chain described here comes from a study of technical replicates of blood from a handful of donors. This table comes from immunoSEQ multiplex PCR, and its TCRdb copy is limited to in-frame clones, with some not included. The sample shows approximately 70,000 clones, around 92% of them seen only once. Sequenced material: T cells isolated from PBMCs. This TCR was recovered from a human donor in good health. Some clones in this sample may be carry-over from other donors' samples.

The CDR3 reads CASSVAGVLAGGPFSYEQYF. The CDR3 coding sequence is TGTGCCAGCAGCGTAGCTGGTGTTCTAGCGGGAGGGCCATTTTCGTACGAGCAGTACTTC. This chain joins TRBV9 and TRBJ2-7; 12 bases agree with TRBD2. The CDR3 totals 20 residues. J gave up 4 bases and V 0 bases, and 17 bases lay outside the gene matches. Germline lookup yields CDR1 SGDLS and CDR2 YYNGEE.